This T cell receptor (beta chain) was documented in a study of PD-1 and CTLA-4 blockade in melanoma. Assay used: immunoSEQ multiplex PCR; TCRdb lists only in-frame clones, some missing. The table has fewer than 14,000 clones, 80% to 90% seen once. The CDR3 runs 16 residues. V was clipped by 2 bases and J by 1 base; unmatched bases: 6. Germline values: CDR1 SGHKS, CDR2 YYEKEE (reference sequence). The receptor comes from a human donor with melanoma. The rearrangement uses TRBV5-5 and TRBJ2-7; 10 bases are shared with TRBD1. Sequencing used CD8+ T cells from peripheral blood, obtained from a patient given anti-PD-1 treatment. Written as DNA, the CDR3 is TGTGCCAGCAGCTTTTACCGGGACAGGGGTTCCTACGAGCAGTACTTC. Its translation is CASSFYRDRGSYEQYF.